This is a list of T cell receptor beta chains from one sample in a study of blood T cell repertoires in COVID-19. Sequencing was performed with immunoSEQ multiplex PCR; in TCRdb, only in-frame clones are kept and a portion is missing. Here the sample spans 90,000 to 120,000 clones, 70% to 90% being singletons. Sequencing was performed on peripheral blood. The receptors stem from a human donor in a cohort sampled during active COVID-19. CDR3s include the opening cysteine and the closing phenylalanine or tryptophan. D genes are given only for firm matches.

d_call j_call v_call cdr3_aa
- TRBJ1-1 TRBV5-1 CASSYYMTENTEAFF
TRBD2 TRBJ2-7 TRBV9 CASSQWSGGEQYF
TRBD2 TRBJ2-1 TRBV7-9 CASSLGTLLGGEQFF
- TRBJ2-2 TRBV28 CASSSVRGGELFF
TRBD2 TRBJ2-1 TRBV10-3 CAISPGTSRYNEQFF
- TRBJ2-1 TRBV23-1 CASSQPDSSTSYGYNEQFF
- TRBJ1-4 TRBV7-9 CASSSGQVGEKLFF
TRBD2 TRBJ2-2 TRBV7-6 CASKLAGGGTGELFF
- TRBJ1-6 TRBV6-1 CASSERGGESIYSPLHF
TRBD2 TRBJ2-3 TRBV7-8 CASSLSIGGGISTDTQYF
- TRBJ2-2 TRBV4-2 CASSQQGRGDTGELFF
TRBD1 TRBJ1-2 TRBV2 CASSPRQGNYGYTF
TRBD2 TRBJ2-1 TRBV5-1 CASSLKAGAKYNEQFF
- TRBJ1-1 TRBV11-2 CASSRPGSGMNTEAFF
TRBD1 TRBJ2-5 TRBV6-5 CASRDRGRGDQYF
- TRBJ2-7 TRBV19 CASSIGLGGYEQYF
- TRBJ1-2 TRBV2 CASKLRGQDPSDYGYTF
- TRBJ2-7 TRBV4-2 CASSHLLRGSYEQYF
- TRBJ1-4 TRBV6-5 CASRDQGPRREKLFF
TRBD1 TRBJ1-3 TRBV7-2 CASSSGQSSGNTIYF
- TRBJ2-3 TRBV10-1 CASSDHGRDTQYF
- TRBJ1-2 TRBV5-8 CASSLSGHTNYGYTF
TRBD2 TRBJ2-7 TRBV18 CASSPLGLAGTAAYEQYF
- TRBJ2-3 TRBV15 CATSREGGQGRTDTQYF